The clone carrying this T cell receptor beta chain was observed many times. The sample is drawn from a study of T cells in Graves' hyperthyroidism and ophthalmopathy. Study overall: Pretreatment peripheral blood was obtained at initial diagnosis.

Orbital computed tomography and thyroid ultrasound, together with serum TRAb and thyroxine and clinical symptoms, were used for diagnoses. It was RNA transcripts that yielded the amplified TCR beta CDR3 regions. A set of HTBI primers served as the primers for a first-round RT-PCR of the TCR CDR3. One entry per CDR3 protein results from TCRdb running MiXCR on the multiplex PCR reads. The table has about 180,000 distinct CDR3 sequences, 17% seen once. The receptor was derived from a woman between 45 and 60 years old with Graves' hyperthyroidism. Sample: blood.

The CDR3 region is CASSHMSGVHGYTF. The CDR3 DNA follows: TGTGCCAGCAGCCACATGTCGGGGGTTCATGGCTACACCTTC. J is TRBJ1-2 and V is TRBV3-1; a weak D match, TRBD1 (5 bases). This CDR3 has 14 residues. Trimming took 3 bases from V and 6 from J, leaving 14 bases between them. The germline V gene has CDR1 LGHDT and CDR2 YNNKEL (reference sequence).